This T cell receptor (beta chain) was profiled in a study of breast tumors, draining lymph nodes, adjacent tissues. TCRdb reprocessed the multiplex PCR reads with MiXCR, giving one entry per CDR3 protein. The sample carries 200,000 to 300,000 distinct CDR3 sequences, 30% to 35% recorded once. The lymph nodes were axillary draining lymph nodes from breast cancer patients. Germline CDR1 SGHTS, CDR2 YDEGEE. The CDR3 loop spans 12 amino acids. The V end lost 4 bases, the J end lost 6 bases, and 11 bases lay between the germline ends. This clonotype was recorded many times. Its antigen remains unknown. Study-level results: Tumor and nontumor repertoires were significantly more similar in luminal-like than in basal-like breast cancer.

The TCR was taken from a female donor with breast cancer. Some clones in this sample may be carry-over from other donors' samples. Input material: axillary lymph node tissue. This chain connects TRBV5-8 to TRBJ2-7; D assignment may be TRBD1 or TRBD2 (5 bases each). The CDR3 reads CASSLGTREQYF. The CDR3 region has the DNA TGTGCCAGCAGCCTTGGGACCCGCGAGCAGTACTTC. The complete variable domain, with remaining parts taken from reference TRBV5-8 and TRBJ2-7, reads EAGVTQSPTHLIKTRGQQATLRCSPISGHTSVYWYQQALGLGLQFLLWYDEGEERNRGNFPPRFSGRQFPNYSSELNVNALELEDSALYLCASSLGTREQYFGPGTRLTVT.